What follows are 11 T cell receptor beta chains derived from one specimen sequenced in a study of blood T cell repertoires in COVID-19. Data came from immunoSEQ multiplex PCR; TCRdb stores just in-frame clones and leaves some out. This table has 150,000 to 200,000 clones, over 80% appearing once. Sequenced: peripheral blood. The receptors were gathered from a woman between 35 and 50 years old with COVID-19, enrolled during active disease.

The CDR3 is CAPRVCECEQYF. The CDR3 DNA is TGTGCCCCCAGGGTATGCGAATGCGAGCAGTACTTC. The V call is TRBV28, the J call TRBJ2-7; possible D gene TRBD1, 5 bases. V was trimmed by 11 bases and J by 6 bases, leaving 17 bases between them. The CDR3 runs 12 residues. The germline CDR1 and CDR2 sequences are MDHEN and SYDVKM.

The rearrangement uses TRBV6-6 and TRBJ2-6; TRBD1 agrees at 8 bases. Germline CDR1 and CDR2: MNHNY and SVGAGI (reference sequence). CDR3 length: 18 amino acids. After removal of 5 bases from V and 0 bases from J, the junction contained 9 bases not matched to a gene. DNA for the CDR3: TGTGCCAGCAGTCTTCGGACAGGGACTCTCTCTGGGGCCAACGTCCTGACTTTC. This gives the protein CASSLRTGTLSGANVLTF.

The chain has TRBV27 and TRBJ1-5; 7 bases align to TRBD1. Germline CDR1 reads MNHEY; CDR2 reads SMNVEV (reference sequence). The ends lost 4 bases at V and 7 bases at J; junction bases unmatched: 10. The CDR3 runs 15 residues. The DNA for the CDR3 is TGTGCCAGCAGTTCGGGGCAGGGGGTTTGGCAGCCCCAGCATTTT. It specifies CASSSGQGVWQPQHF.

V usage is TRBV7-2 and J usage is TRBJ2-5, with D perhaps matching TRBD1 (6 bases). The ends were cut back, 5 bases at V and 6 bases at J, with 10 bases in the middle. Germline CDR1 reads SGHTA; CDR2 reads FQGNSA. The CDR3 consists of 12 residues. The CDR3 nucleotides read TGTGCCAGCAGCCCCAGGGGCCAGACCCAGTACTTC. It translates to CASSPRGQTQYF.

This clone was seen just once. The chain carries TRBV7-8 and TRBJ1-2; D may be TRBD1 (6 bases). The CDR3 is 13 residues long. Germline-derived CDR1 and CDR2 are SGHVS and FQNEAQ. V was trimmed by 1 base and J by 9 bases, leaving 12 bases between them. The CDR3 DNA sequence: TGTGCCAGCAGCTTAGTATACAGGGAGTGCTACACCTTC. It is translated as CASSLVYRECYTF.

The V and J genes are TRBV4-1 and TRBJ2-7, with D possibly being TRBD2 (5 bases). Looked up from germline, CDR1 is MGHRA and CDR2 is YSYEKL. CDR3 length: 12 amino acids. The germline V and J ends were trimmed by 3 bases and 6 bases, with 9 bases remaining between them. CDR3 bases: TGCGCCAGCAGCCAGGAGGTGGGCGAGCAGTACTTC. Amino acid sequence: CASSQEVGEQYF.

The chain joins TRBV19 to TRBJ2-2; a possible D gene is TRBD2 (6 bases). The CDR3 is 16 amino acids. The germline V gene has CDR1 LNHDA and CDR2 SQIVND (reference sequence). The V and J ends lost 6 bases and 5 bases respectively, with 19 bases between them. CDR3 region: CASRSGGVMDTGELFF. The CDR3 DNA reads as TGTGCCAGTAGAAGTGGCGGGGTTATGGATACCGGGGAGCTGTTTTTT.

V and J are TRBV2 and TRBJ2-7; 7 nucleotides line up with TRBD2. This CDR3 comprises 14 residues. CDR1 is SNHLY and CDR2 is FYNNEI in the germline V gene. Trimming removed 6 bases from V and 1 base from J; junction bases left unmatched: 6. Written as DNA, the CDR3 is TGTGCCAGCAGGGGGGGGACGAAATCCTACGAGCAGTACTTC. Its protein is CASRGGTKSYEQYF.

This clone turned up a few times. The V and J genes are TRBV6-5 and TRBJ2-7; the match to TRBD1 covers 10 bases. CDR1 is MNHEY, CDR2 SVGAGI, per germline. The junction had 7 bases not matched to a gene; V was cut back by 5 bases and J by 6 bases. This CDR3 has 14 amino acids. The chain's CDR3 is CASSPRQGAFEQYF. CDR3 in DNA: TGTGCCAGCAGTCCCCGACAGGGGGCTTTCGAGCAGTACTTC.

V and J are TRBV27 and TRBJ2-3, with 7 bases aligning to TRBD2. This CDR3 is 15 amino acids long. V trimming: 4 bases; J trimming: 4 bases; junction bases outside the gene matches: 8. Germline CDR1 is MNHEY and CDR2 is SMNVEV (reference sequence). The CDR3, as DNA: TGTGCCAGCAGTTCCCCGGCGGGAGTTGCAGATACGCAGTATTTT. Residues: CASSSPAGVADTQYF.

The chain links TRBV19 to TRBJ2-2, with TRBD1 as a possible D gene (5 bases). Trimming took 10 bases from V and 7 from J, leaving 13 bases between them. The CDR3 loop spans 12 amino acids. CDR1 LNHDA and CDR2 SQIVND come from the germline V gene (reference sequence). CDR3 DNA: TGTGCCACCAAAGGGGTCCGCGGGGAGCTGTTTTTT. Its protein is CATKGVRGELFF.